These T cell receptor beta chains were read from a single sample in a study of OX40 agonist ivuxolimab in advanced cancers. Only in-frame clones appear in the TCRdb table, and some are missing; sequencing was by immunoSEQ multiplex PCR. The sample has under 55,000 clones, around 82% seen once; the top ten hold roughly 2.1%. Source: CD4+ or CD8+ T cells sorted from blood, taken in a trial of the OX40 agonist ivuxolimab. The receptors here all came from an adult with an advanced solid tumor such as melanoma, head and neck, liver or kidney cancer. The CDR3 runs from the conserved cysteine through the conserved F or W. D genes are given only for firm matches. Rows give clone size only sometimes, using once, few, many, or a class for an expanded clone.

TRBV19	.	.	TRBJ2-1	CASSMPHGGGGEQFF	TGTGCCAGTAGTATGCCGCACGGGGGTGGCGGTGAGCAGTTCTTC
TRBV6-5	.	once	TRBJ2-1	CASSYSPGPGQFF	TGTGCCAGCAGTTACTCCCCCGGGCCTGGGCAGTTCTTC
TRBV11-1	.	.	TRBJ2-7	CASSSRTDPRPYEQYF	TGTGCCAGCAGCTCTAGGACAGATCCTCGACCCTACGAGCAGTACTTC
TRBV4-1	TRBD2	.	TRBJ2-5	CASSQVQTSRETQYF	TGCGCCAGCAGCCAAGTACAGACTAGCAGGGAGACCCAGTACTTC
TRBV2	TRBD1	.	TRBJ1-5	CASSRQGSNQPQHF	TGTGCCAGCAGCCGACAGGGTAGCAATCAGCCCCAGCATTTT
TRBV9	.	once	TRBJ1-3	CASSSPRTDQSGNTIYF	TGTGCCAGCAGCTCTCCCCGGACCGATCAATCTGGAAACACCATATATTTT
TRBV6-5	.	.	TRBJ2-1	CATAGLYNEQFF	TGTGCCACGGCAGGGCTCTACAATGAGCAGTTCTTC
TRBV7-3	.	.	TRBJ2-5	CASSRGRQETQYF	TGTGCCAGCAGCCGAGGCCGGCAAGAGACCCAGTACTTC
TRBV30	.	.	TRBJ2-7	CALKGTADYEQYF	TGTGCCTTAAAGGGGACGGCGGACTACGAGCAGTACTTC
TRBV28	TRBD2	.	TRBJ2-7	CASTGIPLAGPYEQYF	TGTGCCAGCACCGGGATCCCTCTAGCGGGGCCCTACGAGCAGTACTTC
TRBV6-6	TRBD1	.	TRBJ1-2	CASSPMDRADYGYTF	TGTGCCAGCAGTCCGATGGACAGGGCCGACTATGGCTACACCTTC
TRBV9	.	.	TRBJ1-1	CASSVGWQRTEAFF	TGTGCCAGCAGCGTAGGATGGCAGCGCACTGAAGCTTTCTTT
TRBV5-4	TRBD1	.	TRBJ1-1	CASTRQGGHTEAFF	TGTGCCAGCACCCGACAGGGGGGGCACACTGAAGCTTTCTTT
TRBV19	.	.	TRBJ1-5	CASSIASGSGQPQHF	TGTGCCAGTAGTATCGCATCAGGGTCGGGGCAGCCCCAGCATTTT
TRBV18	TRBD1	.	TRBJ2-7	CASSRTGDSYEQYF	TGTGCCAGCTCGAGGACAGGGGATTCCTACGAGCAGTACTTC
TRBV5-6	.	.	TRBJ1-1	CASSLEARNTEAFF	TGTGCCAGCAGCTTGGAGGCACGAAACACTGAAGCTTTCTTT
TRBV14	.	.	TRBJ2-1	CASSQGGKGKAYNEQFF	TGTGCCAGCAGCCAAGGCGGAAAAGGGAAGGCCTACAATGAGCAGTTCTTC
TRBV30	TRBD1	.	TRBJ1-6	CAWKIGGQVFASSPLHF	TGTGCCTGGAAAATTGGAGGACAGGTCTTCGCCAGTTCACCCCTCCACTTT
TRBV6-1	.	.	TRBJ1-5	CASSGIRGNQPQHF	TGTGCCAGCAGTGGGATAAGAGGCAATCAGCCCCAGCATTTT
TRBV6-5	.	.	TRBJ2-3	CASSYSWGTDTQYF	TGTGCCAGCAGTTACTCGTGGGGCACAGATACGCAGTATTTT
TRBV7-9	.	once	TRBJ1-4	CASSPVVTPVTNEKLFF	TGTGCCAGCAGTCCCGTTGTAACCCCCGTAACTAATGAAAAACTGTTTTTT
TRBV2	.	.	TRBJ2-3	CASSLGASTDTQYF	TGTGCCAGCAGCCTAGGGGCAAGCACAGATACGCAGTATTTT
TRBV19	TRBD1	.	TRBJ2-2	CATKPQEGQEYTGELFF	TGTGCCACCAAACCTCAAGAGGGACAGGAGTATACCGGGGAGCTGTTTTTT
TRBV10-2	.	.	TRBJ2-7	CASIGRSSYEQYF	TGCGCCAGCATTGGCCGGAGCTCCTACGAGCAGTACTTC
TRBV5-1	.	.	TRBJ2-2	CASSLFGANTGELFF	TGCGCCAGCAGCTTGTTCGGGGCGAACACCGGGGAGCTGTTTTTT
TRBV6-6	.	.	TRBJ2-4	CASNRTSVAKNIQYF	TGTGCCAGCAACCGGACAAGTGTAGCCAAAAACATTCAGTACTTC
TRBV5-1	.	.	TRBJ2-5	CASSRTPGETQYF	TGCGCCAGCAGCAGGACACCGGGGGAGACCCAGTACTTC
TRBV19	.	.	TRBJ2-1	CASSMYGADSTEQFF	TGTGCCAGTAGTATGTATGGGGCCGACTCCACCGAGCAGTTCTTC
TRBV11-2	TRBD2	few	TRBJ2-5	CASSSLRGLAVSGTQYF	TGTGCCAGCAGCTCCCTACGGGGACTAGCGGTGTCAGGGACCCAGTACTTC
TRBV7-9	.	.	TRBJ2-2	CASSHWKNTGELFF	TGTGCCAGCAGCCACTGGAAGAACACCGGGGAGCTGTTTTTT
TRBV5-1	.	.	TRBJ1-5	CASSLGGGINQPQHF	TGCGCCAGCAGCTTGGGTGGAGGGATAAATCAGCCCCAGCATTTT
TRBV4-1	.	few	TRBJ2-3	CASSQTSTTDTQYF	TGCGCCAGCAGCCAAACGAGCACCACAGATACGCAGTATTTT
TRBV7-8	.	.	TRBJ2-2	CASSLPLAAGTGELFF	TGTGCCAGCAGCTTACCCTTAGCGGCGGGCACCGGGGAGCTGTTTTTT
TRBV2	.	.	TRBJ2-5	CASGRSGPQETQYF	TGTGCCAGCGGGCGAAGCGGCCCTCAAGAGACCCAGTACTTC
TRBV28	.	few	TRBJ1-1	CVAWDLNTEAFF	TGTGTAGCCTGGGATTTGAACACTGAAGCTTTCTTT
TRBV6-1	TRBD2	.	TRBJ2-7	CASIRSGGTYEQYF	TGTGCCAGCATAAGAAGCGGGGGAACCTACGAGCAGTACTTC
TRBV30	.	.	TRBJ1-2	CAWSETAYGYTF	TGTGCCTGGAGTGAAACAGCCTATGGCTACACCTTC
TRBV7-8	.	.	TRBJ1-5	CASSAASGVDQPQHF	TGTGCCAGCAGCGCCGCGTCAGGGGTCGATCAGCCCCAGCATTTT
TRBV10-1	.	.	TRBJ1-1	CASSESGGITEAFF	TGCGCCAGCAGTGAGTCGGGGGGTATCACTGAAGCTTTCTTT
TRBV4-1	.	.	TRBJ1-4	CASSQAGAPREKLFF	TGCGCCAGCAGCCAAGCGGGTGCCCCTAGGGAAAAACTGTTTTTT
TRBV19	TRBD2	.	TRBJ2-7	CASSGQGLAASYEQYF	TGTGCCAGTAGTGGTCAGGGACTAGCGGCTTCCTACGAGCAGTACTTC
TRBV9	.	.	TRBJ2-5	CASSATSGQHQETQYF	TGTGCCAGCAGCGCTACATCGGGTCAGCACCAAGAGACCCAGTACTTC
TRBV9	.	.	TRBJ2-3	CASSVDPHRTPDTQYF	TGTGCCAGCAGCGTAGATCCCCACAGGACCCCAGATACGCAGTATTTT
TRBV28	.	.	TRBJ2-5	CASSLNQETQYF	TGTGCCAGCAGCCTGAACCAAGAGACCCAGTACTTC
TRBV23-1	.	.	TRBJ1-6	CASSYCGASSYNSPLHF	TGCGCCAGCAGTTACTGCGGGGCGAGCTCCTATAATTCACCCCTCCACTTT
TRBV28	.	.	TRBJ1-2	CASSIDRLFYGYTF	TGTGCCAGCAGCATCGACAGGCTATTCTATGGCTACACCTTC
TRBV6-7	.	few	TRBJ2-4	CASSPPGVAKNIQYF	TGTGCCAGCAGCCCCCCAGGGGTAGCCAAAAACATTCAGTACTTC
TRBV6-5	.	.	TRBJ1-3	CASSYGGFGSGNTIYF	TGTGCCAGCAGTTATGGAGGGTTTGGGTCTGGAAACACCATATATTTT
TRBV7-3	.	.	TRBJ2-2	CASSPKRGTGELFF	TGTGCCAGCAGCCCAAAACGTGGAACCGGGGAGCTGTTTTTT
TRBV30	.	.	TRBJ2-2	CAWNWEGSTGELFF	TGTGCCTGGAATTGGGAAGGAAGCACCGGGGAGCTGTTTTTT
TRBV2	.	medium-sized	TRBJ1-1	CASSENSQGSEAFF	TGTGCCAGCAGTGAAAATTCCCAGGGATCCGAAGCTTTCTTT
TRBV29-1	.	.	TRBJ1-2	CSVAGNDYTF	TGCAGCGTTGCAGGAAACGACTACACCTTC
TRBV5-8	.	.	TRBJ1-5	CASSLKGGGNQPQHF	TGTGCCAGCAGCTTGAAAGGGGGAGGCAATCAGCCCCAGCATTTT
TRBV19	TRBD2	.	TRBJ2-1	CASGSSGTYNEQFF	TGTGCCAGTGGCTCTAGCGGCACCTACAATGAGCAGTTCTTC
TRBV15	.	.	TRBJ1-5	CATQQNSNQPQHF	TGTGCCACCCAGCAGAATAGCAATCAGCCCCAGCATTTT
TRBV6-5	.	.	TRBJ1-5	CASSYFPGEAQHF	TGTGCCAGCAGTTACTTCCCGGGGGAGGCCCAGCATTTT
TRBV11-3	.	.	TRBJ2-1	CASSLGQGNEQFF	TGTGCCAGCAGCTTAGGACAAGGCAATGAGCAGTTCTTC
TRBV2	TRBD1	.	TRBJ2-2	CASKRTGGSGELFF	TGTGCCAGCAAGAGGACAGGGGGTTCCGGGGAGCTGTTTTTT
TRBV11-2	TRBD1	.	TRBJ1-2	CASSSLQGAGGYTF	TGTGCCAGCAGCTCTCTACAGGGGGCGGGTGGCTACACCTTC
TRBV30	TRBD2	few	TRBJ2-3	CACGLAGGFRSSTDTQYF	TGTGCCTGTGGACTAGCGGGGGGGTTTAGGAGCAGCACAGATACGCAGTATTTT